The 8 T cell receptor beta chains listed next were all sequenced from one sample in a study of blood T cell repertoires in COVID-19. TCRdb keeps only in-frame clones here, not all; method: immunoSEQ multiplex PCR. This sample yields a few hundred thousand clones, of which about nine tenths are seen a single time; approximately 2% belongs to the top ten. The sample taken for sequencing was peripheral blood. Receptors were obtained from a man aged 18-30 years with active or convalescent COVID-19.

This chain links TRBV15 with TRBJ2-6; D is undetermined. CDR1 is LNHNV and CDR2 is YYDKDF in the germline V gene (reference sequence). Trimming took 5 bases from V and 6 from J, leaving 5 bases between them. There are 12 residues in the CDR3. The CDR3 protein is CATSSQANVLTF. DNA of the CDR3: TGTGCCACCAGCTCCCAGGCCAACGTCCTGACTTTC. Full variable domain (missing parts from reference TRBV15 and TRBJ2-6): DAMVIQNPRYQVTQFGKPVTLSCSQTLNHNVMYWYQQKSSQAPKLLFHYYDKDFNNEADTPDNFQSRRPNTSFCFLDIRSPGLGDTAMYLCATSSQANVLTFGAGSRLTVL.

The chain couples TRBV18 to TRBJ2-1, with 9 bases that match TRBD2. V lost 8 bases and J lost 0; bases outside the gene matches: 14. CDR3 length: 18 amino acids. Germline CDR1 KGHSH, CDR2 LQKENI. The CDR3 bases are TGTGCCAGCCGAATAGGGCTAGCGGGGACTAGCTCCTACAATGAGCAGTTCTTC. Amino acid sequence: CASRIGLAGTSSYNEQFF.

The rearrangement joins TRBV4-1 to TRBJ1-2, with D perhaps matching TRBD1 (5 bases). V lost 4 bases to trimming and J lost 4 bases, with 19 bases between them. Per germline, CDR1 MGHRA and CDR2 YSYEKL. This CDR3 spans 16 amino acids. The CDR3 coding sequence is TGCGCCAGCAGCCTTGAACAGGAGAATATTGGCTATGGCTACACCTTC. It codes for CASSLEQENIGYGYTF.

This clone appeared a single time. The rearrangement joins TRBV12-3 or TRBV12-4 to TRBJ1-1, with no clear D. The CDR3 is 11 amino acids. Trimming took off 7 bases at V and 8 bases at J, with 11 bases between the two ends. CDR3 in DNA: TGTGCCAGCACGAATCAGGTGGAAGCTTTCTTT. It is translated as CASTNQVEAFF.

Comments on this clone: The sample carries other DNA sequences with the same CDR3. The chain recombines TRBV5-4 with TRBJ1-2; tentatively, D is TRBD1 (5 bases). Germline-derived CDR1 and CDR2 are SGHNT and YYREEE (reference sequence). The CDR3 sequence is 13 residues long. The V gene lost 4 bases and the J gene lost 4 bases, with 11 bases spanning the gap. In nucleotides, the CDR3 is TGTGCCAGCAGCCTTGACAGTCTCTATGGCTACACCTTC. Protein: CASSLDSLYGYTF.

This clone was counted once. This chain connects TRBV27 to TRBJ1-1; D possibly corresponds to TRBD1 (6 bases). The CDR3 length is 16 residues. Germline V CDR1 and CDR2: MNHEY, SMNVEV (reference sequence). V lost 5 bases to trimming and J lost 3 bases, with 19 bases between them. The CDR3 DNA is TGTGCCAGCAGTCCCCACCGGGACACCCTCGACACTGAAGCTTTCTTT. Its translation is CASSPHRDTLDTEAFF.

This clone has a handful of counts. This CDR3 is also generated by other DNA sequences in the sample. The chain recombines TRBV3-1 (or the pseudogene TRBV3-2) with TRBJ2-2, with D uncertain. Between the trimmed V and J ends, which lost 4 bases and 1 base, there was a span of 7 bases. The germline V gene has CDR1 LGHDT and CDR2 YNNKEL (reference sequence). The CDR3 spans 14 residues. Here the CDR3 DNA reads TGTGCCAGCAGCCCTAACAGGAACACCGGGGAGCTGTTTTTT. Translated: CASSPNRNTGELFF.

The V call is TRBV7-3, the J call TRBJ1-1; the match to TRBD1 covers 8 bases. V was pared by 4 bases and J by 5 bases, with 15 bases of the junction left unmatched. CDR1 is SGHTA, CDR2 FQGTGA, per germline. This CDR3 spans 17 amino acids. CDR3 loop: CASSYRGSDRVGTEAFF. CDR3 bases: TGTGCCAGCAGCTACAGGGGGTCCGACCGAGTGGGAACTGAAGCTTTCTTT.